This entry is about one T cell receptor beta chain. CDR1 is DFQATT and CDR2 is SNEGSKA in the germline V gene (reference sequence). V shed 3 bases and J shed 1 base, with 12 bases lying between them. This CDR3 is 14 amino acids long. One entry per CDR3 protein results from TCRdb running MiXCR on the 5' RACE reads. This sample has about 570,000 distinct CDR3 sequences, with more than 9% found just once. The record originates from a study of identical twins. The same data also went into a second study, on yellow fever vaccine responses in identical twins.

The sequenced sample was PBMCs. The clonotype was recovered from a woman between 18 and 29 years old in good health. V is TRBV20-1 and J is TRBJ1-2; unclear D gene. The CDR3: CSASYGFYNYGYTF. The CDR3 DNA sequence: TGCAGTGCTAGTTACGGGTTCTATAACTATGGCTACACCTTC.